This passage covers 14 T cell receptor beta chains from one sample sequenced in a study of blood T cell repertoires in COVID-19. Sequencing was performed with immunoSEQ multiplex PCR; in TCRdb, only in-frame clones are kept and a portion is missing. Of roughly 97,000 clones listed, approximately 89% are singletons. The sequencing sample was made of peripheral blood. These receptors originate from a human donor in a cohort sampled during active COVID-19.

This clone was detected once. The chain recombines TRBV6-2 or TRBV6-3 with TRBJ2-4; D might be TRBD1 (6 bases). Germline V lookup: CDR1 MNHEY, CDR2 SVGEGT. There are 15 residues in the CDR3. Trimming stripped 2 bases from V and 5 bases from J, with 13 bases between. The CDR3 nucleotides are TGTGCCAGCAGTTACGGTAGGGGACACGAAAACATTCAGTACTTC. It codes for CASSYGRGHENIQYF.

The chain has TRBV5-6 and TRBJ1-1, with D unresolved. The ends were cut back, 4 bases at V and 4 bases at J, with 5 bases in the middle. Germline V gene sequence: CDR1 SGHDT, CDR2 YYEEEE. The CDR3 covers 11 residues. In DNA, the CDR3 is TGTGCCAGCAGCCTGTCCACTGAAGCTTTCTTT. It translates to CASSLSTEAFF.

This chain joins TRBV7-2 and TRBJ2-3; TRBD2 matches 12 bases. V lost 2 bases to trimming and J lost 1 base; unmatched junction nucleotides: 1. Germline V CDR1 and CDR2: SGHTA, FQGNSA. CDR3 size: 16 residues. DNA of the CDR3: TGTGCCAGCAGCTTAAGACTAGCGGGGGGCACAGATACGCAGTATTTT. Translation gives CASSLRLAGGTDTQYF.

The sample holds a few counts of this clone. DNA of the CDR3: TGCGCCAGCTCCCGAGTGGCGGTGAACACTGAAGCTTTCTTT. It codes for CASSRVAVNTEAFF. The J gene is TRBJ1-1, the V gene TRBV4-1; D not certain. This CDR3 comprises 14 residues. The V and J ends lost 8 bases and 0 bases respectively, with 13 bases between them. In germline, CDR1 is MGHRA, CDR2 YSYEKL.

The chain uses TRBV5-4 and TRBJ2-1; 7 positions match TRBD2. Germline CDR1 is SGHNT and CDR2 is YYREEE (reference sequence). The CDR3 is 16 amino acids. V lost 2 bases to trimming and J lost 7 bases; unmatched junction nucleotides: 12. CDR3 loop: CASSFRGGSVGNEQFF. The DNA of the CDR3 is TGTGCCAGCAGCTTTAGGGGCGGGAGTGTAGGGAATGAGCAGTTCTTC.

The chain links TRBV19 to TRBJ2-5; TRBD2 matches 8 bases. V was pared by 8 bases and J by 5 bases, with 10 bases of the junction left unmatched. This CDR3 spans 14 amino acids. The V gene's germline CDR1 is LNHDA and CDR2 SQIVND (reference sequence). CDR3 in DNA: TGTGCCAGTGGGTTGAGCGGGAGCGTGGAGACCCAGTACTTC. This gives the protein CASGLSGSVETQYF. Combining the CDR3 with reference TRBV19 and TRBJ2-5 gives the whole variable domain DGGITQSPKYLFRKEGQNVTLSCEQNLNHDAMYWYRQDPGQGLRLIYYSQIVNDFQKGDIAEGYSVSREKKESFPLTVTSAQKNPTAFYLCASGLSGSVETQYFGPGTRLLVL.

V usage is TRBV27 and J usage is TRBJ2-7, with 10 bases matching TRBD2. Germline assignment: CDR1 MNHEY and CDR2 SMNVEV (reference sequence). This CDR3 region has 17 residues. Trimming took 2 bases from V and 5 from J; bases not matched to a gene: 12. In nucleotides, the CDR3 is TGTGCCAGCAGTTTAATTGAACTAGCGGGATCCCCCGACGAGCAGTACTTC. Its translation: CASSLIELAGSPDEQYF.

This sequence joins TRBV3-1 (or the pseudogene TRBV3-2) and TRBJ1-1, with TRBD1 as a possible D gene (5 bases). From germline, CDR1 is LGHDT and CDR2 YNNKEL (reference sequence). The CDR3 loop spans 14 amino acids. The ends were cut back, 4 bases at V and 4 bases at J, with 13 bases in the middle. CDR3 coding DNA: TGTGCCAGCAGCCCCTCTGGCGGGGGCACTGAAGCTTTCTTT. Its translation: CASSPSGGGTEAFF.

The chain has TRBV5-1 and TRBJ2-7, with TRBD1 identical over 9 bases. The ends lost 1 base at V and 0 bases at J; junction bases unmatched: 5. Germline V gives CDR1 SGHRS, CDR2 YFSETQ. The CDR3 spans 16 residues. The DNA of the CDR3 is TGCGCCAGCAGCTTGTTTACAGGGGGCAGCTCCTACGAGCAGTACTTC. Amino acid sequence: CASSLFTGGSSYEQYF.

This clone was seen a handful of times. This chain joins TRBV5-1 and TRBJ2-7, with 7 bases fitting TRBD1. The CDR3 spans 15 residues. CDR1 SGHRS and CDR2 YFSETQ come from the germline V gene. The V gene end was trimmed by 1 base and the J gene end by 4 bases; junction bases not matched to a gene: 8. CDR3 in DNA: TGCGCCAGCAGCTTGACCCCGGGACAGAAATACGAGCAGTACTTC. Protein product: CASSLTPGQKYEQYF.

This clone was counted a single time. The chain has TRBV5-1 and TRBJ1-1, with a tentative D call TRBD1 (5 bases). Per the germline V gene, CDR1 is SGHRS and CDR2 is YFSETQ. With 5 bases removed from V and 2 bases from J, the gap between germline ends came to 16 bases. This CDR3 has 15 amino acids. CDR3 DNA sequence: TGCGCCAGCAGGACGGCTACAGGTATCAACACTGAAGCTTTCTTT. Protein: CASRTATGINTEAFF.

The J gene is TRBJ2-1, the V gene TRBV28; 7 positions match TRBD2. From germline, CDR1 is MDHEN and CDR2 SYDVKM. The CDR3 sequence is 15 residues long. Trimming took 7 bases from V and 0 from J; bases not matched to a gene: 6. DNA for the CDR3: TGTGCCAGCACCCTGATAGCGGGCTCCTACAATGAGCAGTTCTTC. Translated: CASTLIAGSYNEQFF.

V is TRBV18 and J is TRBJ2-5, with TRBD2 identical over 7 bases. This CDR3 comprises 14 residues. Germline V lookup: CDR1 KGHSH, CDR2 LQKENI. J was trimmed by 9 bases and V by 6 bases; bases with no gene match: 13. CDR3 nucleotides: TGTGCCAGCTCGCCCGGGACTACCCTAGGGGCCCAGTACTTC. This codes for CASSPGTTLGAQYF.

CDR3 in amino acids: CASSLETGGIYGYTF. The CDR3 bases are TGTGCCAGCAGCTTAGAGACAGGGGGCATTTATGGCTACACCTTC. This chain connects TRBV5-8 to TRBJ1-2, with 10 positions matching TRBD1. Looked up from germline, CDR1 is SGHTS and CDR2 is YDEGEE. The CDR3 consists of 15 residues. With 2 bases clipped from V and 5 bases from J, the junction kept 6 bases outside the gene matches.